This T cell receptor beta chain is from a study of CD8 T cells in Susac syndrome. Stable or active relapsing-remitting multiple sclerosis, untreated and meeting revised McDonald criteria, defined the controls. Germline values: CDR1 SEHNR, CDR2 FQNEAQ (reference sequence). The CDR3 length is 16 residues. V lost 1 base, J lost 1 base, and 6 bases stayed unmatched. Random hexamers were used to reverse transcribe roughly 0.5 to 1 ug of RNA. immunoSEQ multiplex PCR amplified TCR beta CDR3 across 54 Vbeta, 13 Jbeta. TCRdb reanalysed the immunoSEQ multiplex PCR reads using MiXCR and keeps one entry per CDR3 protein. Counted here are around 280,000 distinct CDR3 sequences, more than 75% occurring once; the ten biggest clones make up approximately 0.11%.

Sequenced: CD8+ T cells from PBMCs. The receptor was derived from a human donor with multiple sclerosis. The chain has TRBV7-9 and TRBJ1-1; 7 bases line up with TRBD1. CDR3 sequence: CASSLVGGNGNTEAFF. In nucleotides, the CDR3 is TGTGCCAGCAGCTTAGTAGGGGGCAATGGGAACACTGAAGCTTTCTTT.